Below, 22 T cell receptor beta chains from the same sample are listed, as sequenced in a study of CXCR3-negative and CXCR3-positive naive CD8 T cells. The study made its TRB cDNA libraries by 5' RACE, adding UMI labels. With the 5' RACE reads reprocessed, TCRdb shows one record per CDR3 protein and no DNA. The sample totals over 20,000 distinct CDR3 sequences. The sequencing sample was made of naive CXCR3- CD8+ T cells from blood. As for subset: CD45RO-CCR7+CD27+CD95- naive CD8+ T cells lacking CXCR3 (TNR3-). The receptors shown here come from a human donor in good health. Some clones in this sample may be carry-over from other donors' samples.

The chain is built from TRBV29-1 and TRBJ2-1; TCRdb picks TRBD1, but there is no DNA to check that call. The CDR3 contains 15 residues. Germline CDR1 SQVTM, CDR2 ANQGSEA. The CDR3 sequence is CSVGIPGQGVNEQFF.

V is TRBV6-5 and J is TRBJ1-1. The CDR3 contains 14 residues. The V gene's germline CDR1 is MNHEY and CDR2 SVGAGI. The CDR3 region is CASSFSPMNTEAFF.

The chain is built from TRBV4-3 and TRBJ2-2; TCRdb's D gene call, TRBD1, goes unchecked for lack of DNA. The CDR3 spans 14 residues. Germline lookup yields CDR1 LGHNA and CDR2 YSLEER. The CDR3 region is CASSQDRGPGELFF.

The J gene is TRBJ1-2, the V gene TRBV7-9; TCRdb indicates TRBD1, and absent DNA this call remains unverified. The germline CDR1 and CDR2 sequences are SEHNR and FQNEAQ (reference sequence). The CDR3 sequence is 13 residues long. CDR3 in amino acids: CASSPAGSWDYTF. Complete variable domain (other parts from reference TRBV7-9 and TRBJ1-2): DTGVSQNPRHKITKRGQNVTFRCDPISEHNRLYWYRQTLGQGPEFLTYFQNEAQLEKSRLLSDRFSAERPKGSFSTLEIQRTEQGDSAMYLCASSPAGSWDYTFGSGTRLTVV.

The V gene is TRBV28, the J gene TRBJ2-5; the TCRdb D gene call, TRBD1, has no DNA to confirm it. Germline V gene data show CDR1 as MDHEN and CDR2 as SYDVKM. The length of the CDR3 is 15 residues. The CDR3: CASSSTGQGTETQYF.

This clonotype is identified as medium-sized from frequency. The chain joins TRBV28 to TRBJ1-5. This CDR3 contains 13 residues. From germline, CDR1 is MDHEN and CDR2 SYDVKM. The CDR3 sequence is CASGEFFNQPQHF.

The chain's CDR3 is CSARDGAGAETQYF. This rearrangement joins TRBV20-1 to TRBJ2-5; TCRdb designates TRBD1, a call that cannot be tested without DNA. Germline CDR1 is DFQATT and CDR2 is SNEGSKA (reference sequence). The length of the CDR3 is 14 residues.

V usage is TRBV27 and J usage is TRBJ2-7; TCRdb names TRBD2, which stays unverified in the absence of DNA. Germline CDR1 and CDR2: MNHEY and SMNVEV (reference sequence). The CDR3 totals 16 residues. The CDR3 sequence: CASSLLSSGLSYEQYF.

The chain recombines TRBV19 with TRBJ2-1; the D call of TRBD1 rests on TCRdb alone, since no DNA is present to check it. CDR1 is LNHDA and CDR2 is SQIVND in the germline V gene (reference sequence). The CDR3 runs to 15 residues. CDR3 amino acids: CASSVGTAAYNEQFF. The whole variable domain, filled in from reference TRBV19 and TRBJ2-1, reads DGGITQSPKYLFRKEGQNVTLSCEQNLNHDAMYWYRQDPGQGLRLIYYSQIVNDFQKGDIAEGYSVSREKKESFPLTVTSAQKNPTAFYLCASSVGTAAYNEQFFGPGTRLTVL.

V usage is TRBV20-1 and J usage is TRBJ1-4; the D call from TCRdb, TRBD1, cannot be confirmed without DNA. CDR1 is DFQATT and CDR2 is SNEGSKA in the germline V gene (reference sequence). This CDR3 region has 13 residues. CDR3 sequence: CSAKQGSNEKLFF.

The V call is TRBV6-2 or TRBV6-3, the J call TRBJ1-4; TCRdb lists TRBD1, though no DNA is available to test this call. CDR1 is MNHEY and CDR2 is SVGEGT in the germline V gene. The CDR3 extends over 13 amino acids. CDR3 in amino acids: CATWGDQDEKPFF.

The chain employs TRBV6-5 and TRBJ2-4; without DNA, the TCRdb call of TRBD1 cannot be checked. The germline V gene has CDR1 MNHEY and CDR2 SVGAGI. CDR3 length equals 13 residues. CDR3 in amino acids: CASRSGTGHIQYF.

The gene calls are TRBV9 and TRBJ2-1; TCRdb designates TRBD1, a call that cannot be tested without DNA. This CDR3 is 14 amino acids long. In germline, CDR1 is SGDLS, CDR2 YYNGEE. This CDR3 is CASSGGHTPNEQFF.

The chain is built from TRBV28 and TRBJ1-1. The V gene's germline CDR1 is MDHEN and CDR2 SYDVKM. The CDR3 sequence is 12 residues long. The CDR3 region is CASSFGYGEAFF.

The chain uses TRBV9 and TRBJ2-3; without DNA, the TCRdb call of TRBD1 cannot be checked. Per germline, CDR1 SGDLS and CDR2 YYNGEE. This CDR3 spans 17 amino acids. The CDR3 loop reads CASSVVDNPLSTDTQYF.

V gene TRBV7-2 combines with J gene TRBJ1-1. The length of the CDR3 is 14 residues. Germline-derived CDR1 and CDR2 are SGHTA and FQGNSA. The CDR3 loop is CASSLGWGRTEAFF. Looking up the rest from reference TRBV7-2 and TRBJ1-1 gives the full variable domain: GAGVSQSPSNKVTEKGKDVELRCDPISGHTALYWYRQSLGQGLEFLIYFQGNSAPDKSGLPSDRFSAERTGGSVSTLTIQRTQQEDSAVYLCASSLGWGRTEAFFGQGTRLTVV.

This sequence joins TRBV5-6 and TRBJ2-1; the D gene TCRdb calls, TRBD2, cannot be checked with no DNA. This CDR3 region has 14 residues. Looked up from germline, CDR1 is SGHDT and CDR2 is YYEEEE. CDR3 sequence: CASEPGLAFNEQFF.

The chain carries TRBV6-6 and TRBJ2-2; with no DNA, the TCRdb D assignment of TRBD2 cannot be verified. The germline CDR1 and CDR2 sequences are MNHNY and SVGAGI (reference sequence). The CDR3 runs 13 residues. CDR3 residues: CASSWEGPGELFF.

This chain connects TRBV28 to TRBJ2-7; TCRdb names TRBD2, which stays unverified in the absence of DNA. CDR1 and CDR2 from the germline V gene are MDHEN and SYDVKM. The CDR3 runs 13 residues. The CDR3 is CASSSVLTYEQYF.

The chain uses TRBV29-1 and TRBJ1-2; TCRdb lists TRBD1, though no DNA is available to test this call. The CDR3 is 14 residues long. Germline V gene data show CDR1 as SQVTM and CDR2 as ANQGSEA. CDR3: CSVEGQTLFYGYTF.

The CDR3 spells CASSLVFAVPTDTQYF. J is TRBJ2-3 and V is TRBV7-9. CDR3 length: 16 residues. Per germline, CDR1 SEHNR and CDR2 FQNEAQ (reference sequence). The variable domain in full, with the rest retrieved from reference TRBV7-9 and TRBJ2-3, is DTGVSQNPRHKITKRGQNVTFRCDPISEHNRLYWYRQTLGQGPEFLTYFQNEAQLEKSRLLSDRFSAERPKGSFSTLEIQRTEQGDSAMYLCASSLVFAVPTDTQYFGPGTRLTVL.

This chain uses TRBV5-4 with TRBJ2-7; TCRdb's D gene call, TRBD1, goes unchecked for lack of DNA. CDR3 size: 16 residues. Per the germline V gene, CDR1 is SGHNT and CDR2 is YYREEE (reference sequence). CDR3 region: CASSLVGGRSPYEQYF.